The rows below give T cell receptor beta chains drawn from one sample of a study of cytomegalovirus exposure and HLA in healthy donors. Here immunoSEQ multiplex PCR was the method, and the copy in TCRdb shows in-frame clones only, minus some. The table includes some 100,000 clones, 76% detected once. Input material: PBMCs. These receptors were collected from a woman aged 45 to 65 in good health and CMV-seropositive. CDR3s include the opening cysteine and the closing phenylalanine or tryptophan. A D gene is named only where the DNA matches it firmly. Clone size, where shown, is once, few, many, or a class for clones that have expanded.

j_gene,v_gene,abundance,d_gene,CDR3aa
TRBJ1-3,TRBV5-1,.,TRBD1,CASSLMQGARRNTIYF
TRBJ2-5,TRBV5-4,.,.,CASSLTGEATQYF
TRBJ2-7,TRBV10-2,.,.,CASSLSPGSYEQYF
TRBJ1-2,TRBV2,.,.,CASSVSGGLNYGYTF
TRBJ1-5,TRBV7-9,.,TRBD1,CSSSGGYQPQHF
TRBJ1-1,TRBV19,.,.,CASSLVRGGTEAFF
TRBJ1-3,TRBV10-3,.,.,CAISDIVPNRHSGNSGNTIYF
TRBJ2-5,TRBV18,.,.,CASSPPPGLSREQYF
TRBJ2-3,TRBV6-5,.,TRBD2,CASSYSASGGADTQYF
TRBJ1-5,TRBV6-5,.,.,CASSYMQGNQPQHF
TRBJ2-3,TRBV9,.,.,CASSVGLASDTQYF
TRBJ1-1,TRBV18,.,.,CASSPPGGGLNTEAFF
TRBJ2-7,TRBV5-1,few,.,CASSLALARSYEQYF
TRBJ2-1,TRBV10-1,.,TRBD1,CASSPDRAYNEQFF
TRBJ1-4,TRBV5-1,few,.,CASSLEGQGWRKLFF
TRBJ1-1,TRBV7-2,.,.,CASSQGQPEAFF
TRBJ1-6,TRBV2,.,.,CASDGPPGSPLHF
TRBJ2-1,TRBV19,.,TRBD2,CASSFTSGAHNEQFF
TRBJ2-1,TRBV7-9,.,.,CASSLAGEQFF
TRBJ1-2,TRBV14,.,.,CASSPGYNYGYTF
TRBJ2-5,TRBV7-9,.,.,CASSLATRGGETQYF
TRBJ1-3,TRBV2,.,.,CASLPQGSGNTIYF
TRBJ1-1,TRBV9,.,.,CASSPRQGPFTEAFF
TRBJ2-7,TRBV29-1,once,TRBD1,CSGLDRGGSYEQYF
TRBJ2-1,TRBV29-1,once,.,CSVGRKGNNEQFF
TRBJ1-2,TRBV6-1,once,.,CASSDDVTGTPASGYTF
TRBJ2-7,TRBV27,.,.,CASYRNVNGEQYF
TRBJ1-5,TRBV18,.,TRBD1,CASSPGFGPGQGFYSNQPQHF
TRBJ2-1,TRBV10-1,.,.,CASSENSVNNEQFF
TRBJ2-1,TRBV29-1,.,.,CSGGDGDNEQFF
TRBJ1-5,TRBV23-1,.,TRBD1,CASSQRTGCVPQHF
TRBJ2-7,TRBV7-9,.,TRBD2,CASSSPLTSRSYEQYF
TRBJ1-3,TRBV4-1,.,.,CASSQGLQGGNTIYF
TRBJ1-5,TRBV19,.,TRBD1,CGPGRDRINQPQHF
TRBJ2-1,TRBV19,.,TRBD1,CASRIPGQMVQFF
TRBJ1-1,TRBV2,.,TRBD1,CASMGTDNTEAFF
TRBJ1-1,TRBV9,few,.,CASSGQVNTEAFF
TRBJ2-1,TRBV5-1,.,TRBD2,CVSSSSTSGRTNEQFF
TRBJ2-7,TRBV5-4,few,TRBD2,CASSWGTSGTYEQYF
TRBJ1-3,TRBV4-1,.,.,CASSQVAHRASGNTIYF
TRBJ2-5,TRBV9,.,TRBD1,CASSVESGTGIQETQYF
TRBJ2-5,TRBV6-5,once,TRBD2,CASRELAGGFEYF
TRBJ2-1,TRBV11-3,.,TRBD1,CASSQQAGTALYNEQFF
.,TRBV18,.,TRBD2,CASSPPSGESAFEQYF
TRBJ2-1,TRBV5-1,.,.,CASSPLRGHNEQFF
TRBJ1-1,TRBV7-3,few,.,CASSLGQNTEAFF
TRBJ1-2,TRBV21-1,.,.,CASSTCPGWNGYTF
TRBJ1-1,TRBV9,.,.,CASSAGGLNTEAFF